This entry features one TCR beta chain sequence. This clone has more than one count but fewer than ten. The specificity of this receptor is unknown. Base qualities were left out, and no much larger clone turns up one base away. This entry comes from a study of beta chain features in type 1 diabetes (dated by TCRdb to 2016 to 2018). Looking at the study overall: Patients and healthy donors did not differ in mean age, gender distribution, total cell number or subset yield. Whereas all 28 donors provided naive and central memory subsets, regulatory and stem cell-like memory subsets were isolated from just 8 patients and roughly eight healthy donors. A total of roughly 100,000,000 sorted cells were examined across all samples, and the number of cells per subset was strongly correlated with RNA yield. The study compared the TCRB repertoires of sorted circulating CD4+ T cell subsets in recently diagnosed type 1 diabetes patients with those in matched healthy donors.

General conclusions and limits of the study: PCR may preferentially amplify shorter templates, but because patient and control samples were amplified and corrected together, any resulting skew would affect both groups equally. Fewer insertions and more nucleotide deletions at VDJ recombination sites were observed in patients with type 1 diabetes, implying thymic rearrangement abnormalities. Because cDNA rather than genomic DNA was sequenced, highly expressing activated cells could have been over-represented, although no difference in activation and CD3 levels was found between groups. In all four CD4+ subsets, TCRB CDR3 length was moderately but significantly shorter in type 1 diabetes patients. Only small numbers of individuals were included in the HLA sub-analyses, which left unresolved whether HLA type had any influence on TCRB rearrangement. Naive, central memory and regulatory TCRB repertoires appeared to be more alike among patients than among healthy donors.

Reading the germline V gene gives CDR1 SGHTA and CDR2 FQGNSA. The CDR3 runs 14 residues from the cysteine to the phenylalanine. This entry keeps only the CDR3 DNA: 42 bases, framed from base 1. Between the V and J ends, shortened by 4 bases and 2 bases respectively, the junction contains 10 bases. Each donor gave one peripheral blood draw, averaging approximately 0.12 L, which was collected into heparinised tubes. Using a panel that included CD45RO, CCR7, CD25, CD127, CD95 and CD27, naive, central memory, regulatory and stem cell-like memory CD4+ T cells were sorted on a BD FACSAria II. Every sorted population had a purity above 98%. Right away, PBMCs were isolated by Lymphoprep density gradient centrifugation and were stained directly, with no culture step. So that batch effects would be minimized, each experiment stained and sorted samples in pairs, pairing one healthy donor with one patient. The entire isolated RNA was reverse transcribed using the High Capacity cDNA Reverse Transcription Kit, and thus expressed TCRB transcripts were sequenced. Deep immunoSEQ sequencing was performed on naive, central memory and regulatory T cell samples, with an average of about 4 million total reads per sample. After sorted cells were lysed in RLT buffer, RNA was extracted with DNase-treated RNeasy Micro or Mini kits, with the choice depending on cell number. To prevent cross-contamination, each cell subset was processed individually, whereas patient and healthy donor samples were processed jointly. Using the immunoSEQ multiplex PCR, TCRB sequences were amplified from cDNA into 87-bp fragments spanning the CDR3 region. Amplicons were sequenced on the Illumina HiSeq platform. In the original analysis: Synthetic template baselines were used to correct PCR bias computationally, reads within Hamming distance 2 were collapsed together, and singletons that could not be merged were discarded. By aligning reads against IMGT, V, D and J genes, CDR3 length, and insertions or deletions at six rearrangement sites were assigned. Within each subset, clonotype counts were normalized to the number of sorted cells before true diversity and Gini coefficients were calculated with the tcR R package. The overlap coefficient, calculated on TCRB nucleotide sequences, was used to measure repertoire sharing. Out-of-frame TCRB sequences from naive cells were analyzed as a proxy for the pre-selection repertoire. This is the immuneACCESS table as TCRdb keeps it, with only in-frame sequences that have V and J called. A part of the clones is gone; compared with another copy, unresolved V genes explain less than half, and the rest is unexplained. V and J calls and clone size follow that table, whereas D and trimming were derived from the DNA. For this sample the table gives around 250,000 clones, of which about 23% were detected only once. Around 0.012% of the sample is held by the ten biggest clonotypes.

The sequence joins TRBV7-2 to TRBJ2-3; TRBD2 is perhaps the D gene, given 6 matching bases. The source is a woman in her thirties with type 1 diabetes. Material: naive CD4+ T cells from blood. The cell subset or site label corresponds to: true naive CD4+ T cells. Read as DNA, the sequence is TGTGCCAGCAGCTCGGGGACTTACACAGATACGCAGTATTTT. This sequence encodes CASSSGTYTDTQYF.